The text below deals with one T cell receptor beta chain. This entry is derived from a study of blood T cell repertoires in COVID-19. V dropped 0 bases and J dropped 1 base, with 2 bases sitting between them. Germline CDR1 and CDR2: KGHDR and SFDVKD. The CDR3 runs 13 residues. In the original workflow: By means of reference gene primer amplification, nucleated cell counts were estimated. The table came from immunoSEQ multiplex PCR; TCRdb's copy has only in-frame clones and leaves some out. D and trimming come from the DNA, and the V and J calls and clone size come from that table. The sample lists some 250,000 clones; about four fifths were seen once.

The chain carries TRBV24-1 and TRBJ1-1, with unresolved D. The sample taken for sequencing was peripheral blood. This receptor was identified in a woman younger than 30 with acute or convalescent COVID-19. This CDR3 is CATSDLQNTEAFF. In DNA, the CDR3 is TGTGCCACCAGTGATTTGCAGAACACTGAAGCTTTCTTT.